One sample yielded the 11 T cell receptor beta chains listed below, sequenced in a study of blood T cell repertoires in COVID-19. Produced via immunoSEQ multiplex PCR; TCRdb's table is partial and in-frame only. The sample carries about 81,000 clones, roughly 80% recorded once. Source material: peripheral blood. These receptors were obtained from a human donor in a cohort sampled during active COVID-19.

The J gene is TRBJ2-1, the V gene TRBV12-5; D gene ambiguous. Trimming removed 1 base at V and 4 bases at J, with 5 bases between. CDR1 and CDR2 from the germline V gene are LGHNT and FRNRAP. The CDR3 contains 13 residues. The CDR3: CASGLGVYNEQFF. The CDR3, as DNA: TGTGCTAGTGGTTTGGGTGTATACAATGAGCAGTTCTTC.

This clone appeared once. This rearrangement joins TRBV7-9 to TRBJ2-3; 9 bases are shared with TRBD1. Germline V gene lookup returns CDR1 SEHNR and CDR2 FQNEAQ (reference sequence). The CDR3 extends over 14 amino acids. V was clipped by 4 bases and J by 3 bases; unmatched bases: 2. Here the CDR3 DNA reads TGTGCCAGCAGCTACGGACAGGGGACAGATACGCAGTATTTT. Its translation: CASSYGQGTDTQYF.

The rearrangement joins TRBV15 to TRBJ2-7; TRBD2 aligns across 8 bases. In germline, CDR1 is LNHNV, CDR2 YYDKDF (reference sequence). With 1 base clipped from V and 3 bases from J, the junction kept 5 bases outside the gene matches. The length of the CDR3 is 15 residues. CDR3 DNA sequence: TGTGCCACCAGCAGAGGACACGGGGGGGACTACGAGCAGTACTTC. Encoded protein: CATSRGHGGDYEQYF.

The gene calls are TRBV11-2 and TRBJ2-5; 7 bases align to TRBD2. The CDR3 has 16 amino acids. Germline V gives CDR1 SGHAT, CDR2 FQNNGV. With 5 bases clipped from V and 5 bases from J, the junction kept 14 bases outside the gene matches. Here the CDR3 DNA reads TGTGCCAGCAGCCCCATTGGTGGGGGGGATCGGGAGACCCAGTACTTC. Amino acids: CASSPIGGGDRETQYF.

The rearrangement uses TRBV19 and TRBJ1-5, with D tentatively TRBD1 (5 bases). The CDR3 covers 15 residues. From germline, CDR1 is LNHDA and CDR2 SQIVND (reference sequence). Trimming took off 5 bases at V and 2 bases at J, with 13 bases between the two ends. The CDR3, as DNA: TGTGCCAGTAGTTCGGGGGGGTTGGGCAATCAGCCCCAGCATTTT. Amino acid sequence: CASSSGGLGNQPQHF.

The CDR3 is CASTPGREAYSNQPQHF. The CDR3 nucleotides are TGTGCCAGTACCCCAGGAAGGGAGGCTTATAGCAATCAGCCCCAGCATTTT. V and J are TRBV19 and TRBJ1-5; D not certain. V shed 7 bases and J shed 0 bases, with 19 bases lying between them. Germline V gene lookup returns CDR1 LNHDA and CDR2 SQIVND (reference sequence). The CDR3 is 17 residues long.

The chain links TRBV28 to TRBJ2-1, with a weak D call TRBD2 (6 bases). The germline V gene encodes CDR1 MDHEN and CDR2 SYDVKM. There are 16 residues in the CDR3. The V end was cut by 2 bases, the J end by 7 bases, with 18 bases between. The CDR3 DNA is TGTGCCAGCAGTTTAGGAGTTAGCGGAAGCCCAAATGAGCAGTTCTTC. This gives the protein CASSLGVSGSPNEQFF.

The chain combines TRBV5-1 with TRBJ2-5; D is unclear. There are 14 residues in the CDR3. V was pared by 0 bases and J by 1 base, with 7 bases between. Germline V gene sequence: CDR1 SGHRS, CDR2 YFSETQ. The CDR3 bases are TGCGCCAGCAGCTTGGAGCCGGGCCAAGAGACCCAGTACTTC. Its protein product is CASSLEPGQETQYF.

CDR3 coding DNA: TGTGCCAGCACCCTAATAGGGGCTGATAATGAGCAGTTCTTC. It specifies CASTLIGADNEQFF. The chain employs TRBV11-1 and TRBJ2-1, with a tentative D call TRBD1 (5 bases). The V and J ends lost 7 bases and 7 bases respectively, with 17 bases between them. The CDR3 has 14 residues. Per germline, CDR1 SGHAT and CDR2 FQDESV (reference sequence).

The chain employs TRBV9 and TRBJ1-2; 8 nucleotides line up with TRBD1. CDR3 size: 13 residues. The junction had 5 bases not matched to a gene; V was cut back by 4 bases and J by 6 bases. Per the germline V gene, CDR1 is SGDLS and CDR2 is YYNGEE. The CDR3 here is CASSSDRENGYTF. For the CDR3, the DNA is TGTGCCAGCAGCTCGGACAGGGAAAATGGCTACACCTTC.

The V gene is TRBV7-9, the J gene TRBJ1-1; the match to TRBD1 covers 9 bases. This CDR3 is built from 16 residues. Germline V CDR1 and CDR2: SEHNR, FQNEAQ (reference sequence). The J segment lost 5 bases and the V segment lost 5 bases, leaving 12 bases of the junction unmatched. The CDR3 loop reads CASSIPNRGLGTEAFF. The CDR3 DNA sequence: TGTGCCAGCAGCATCCCCAACAGGGGGCTGGGAACTGAAGCTTTCTTT.